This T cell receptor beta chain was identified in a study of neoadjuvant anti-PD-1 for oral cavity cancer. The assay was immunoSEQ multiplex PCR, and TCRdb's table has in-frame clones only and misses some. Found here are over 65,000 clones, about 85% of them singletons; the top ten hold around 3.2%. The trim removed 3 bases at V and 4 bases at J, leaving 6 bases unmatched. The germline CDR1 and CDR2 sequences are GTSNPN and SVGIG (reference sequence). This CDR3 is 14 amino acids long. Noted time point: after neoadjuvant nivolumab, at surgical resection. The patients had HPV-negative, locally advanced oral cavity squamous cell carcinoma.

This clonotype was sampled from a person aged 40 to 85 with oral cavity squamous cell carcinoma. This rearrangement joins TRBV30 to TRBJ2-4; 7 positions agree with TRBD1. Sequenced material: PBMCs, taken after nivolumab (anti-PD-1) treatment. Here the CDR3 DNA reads TGTGCCTGGAGGTCGGGACAGCGAAAAAACATTCAGTACTTC. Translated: CAWRSGQRKNIQYF.